This TCR beta chain was profiled in a study of blood T cells in healthy people across ages. Study-wide results and limits: Diversity figures based on one million T cells were deemed too low.

The authors ran a second PCR of roughly 7 to 11 cycles using a sample-barcoded 5' primer and a J-beta primer mix. TCRdb re-analysed the 5' RACE reads in MiXCR, keeping a single row per CDR3 protein. The sample has hundreds of thousands of distinct CDR3 sequences; approximately 30% are singletons. Germline values: CDR1 DFQATT, CDR2 SNEGSKA (reference sequence). Between the trimmed V and J ends, which lost 1 base and 0 bases, there was a span of 16 bases. This CDR3 region has 18 residues. There are many counts of this clonotype. The antigen is unknown. Peripheral blood was drawn, around 9.5 milliliters per donor.

This clonotype originated in an elderly woman in good health. V usage is TRBV20-1 and J usage is TRBJ1-6; D is perhaps TRBD1 (5 bases). The sequencing sample was made of blood. The CDR3 sequence: CSARVEGRPTSYNSPLHF. The DNA for the CDR3 is TGCAGTGCTAGAGTTGAGGGGCGACCCACCTCCTATAATTCACCCCTCCACTTT.